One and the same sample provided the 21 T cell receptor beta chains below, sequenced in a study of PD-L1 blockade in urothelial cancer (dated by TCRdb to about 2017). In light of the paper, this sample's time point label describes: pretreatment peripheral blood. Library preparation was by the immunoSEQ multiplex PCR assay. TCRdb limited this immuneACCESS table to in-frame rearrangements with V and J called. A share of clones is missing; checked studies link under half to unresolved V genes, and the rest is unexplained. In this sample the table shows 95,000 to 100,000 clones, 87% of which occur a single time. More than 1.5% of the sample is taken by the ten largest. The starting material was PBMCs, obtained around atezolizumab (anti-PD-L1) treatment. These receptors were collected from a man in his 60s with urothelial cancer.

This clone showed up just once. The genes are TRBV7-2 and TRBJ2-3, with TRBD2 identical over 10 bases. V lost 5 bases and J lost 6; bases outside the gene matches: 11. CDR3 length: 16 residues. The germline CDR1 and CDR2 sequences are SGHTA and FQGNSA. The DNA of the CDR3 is TGTGCCAGCAGCCCGGGAAGACTAGCGGGTCGGGATACGCAGTATTTT. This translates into CASSPGRLAGRDTQYF. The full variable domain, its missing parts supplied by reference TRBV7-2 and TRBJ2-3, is GAGVSQSPSNKVTEKGKDVELRCDPISGHTALYWYRQSLGQGLEFLIYFQGNSAPDKSGLPSDRFSAERTGGSVSTLTIQRTQQEDSAVYLCASSPGRLAGRDTQYFGPGTRLTVL.

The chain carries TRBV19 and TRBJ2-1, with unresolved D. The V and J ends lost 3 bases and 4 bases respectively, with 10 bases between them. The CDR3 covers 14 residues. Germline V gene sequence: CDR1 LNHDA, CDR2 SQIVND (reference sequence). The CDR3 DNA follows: TGTGCCAGTAGTATGACAAGGCCTTACAATGAGCAGTTCTTC. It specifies CASSMTRPYNEQFF.

Here the CDR3 reads CAISERRASYNSPLHF. CDR3 bases: TGTGCCATCAGTGAGCGGCGGGCGTCCTATAATTCACCCCTCCACTTT. The rearrangement joins TRBV10-3 to TRBJ1-6; D remains unclear. The CDR3 totals 16 residues. The germline gives CDR1 ENHRY, CDR2 SYGVKD. V was shortened by 2 bases and J by 1 base, with 9 bases between the two germline ends.

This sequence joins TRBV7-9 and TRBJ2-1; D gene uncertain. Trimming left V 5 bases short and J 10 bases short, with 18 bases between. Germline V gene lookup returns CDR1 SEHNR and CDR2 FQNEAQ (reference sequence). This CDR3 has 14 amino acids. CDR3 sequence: CASSRNLLLSEQFF. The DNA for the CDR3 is TGTGCCAGCAGCCGAAACCTTCTACTTTCGGAGCAGTTCTTC.

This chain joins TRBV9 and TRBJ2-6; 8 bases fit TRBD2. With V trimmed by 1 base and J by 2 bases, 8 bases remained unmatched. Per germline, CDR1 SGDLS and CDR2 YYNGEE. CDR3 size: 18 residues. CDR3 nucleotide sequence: TGTGCCAGCAGCGTATTGTCGGGGGGGGGAACTGGGGCCAACGTCCTGACTTTC. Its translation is CASSVLSGGGTGANVLTF. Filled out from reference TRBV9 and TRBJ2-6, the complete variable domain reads DSGVTQTPKHLITATGQRVTLRCSPRSGDLSVYWYQQSLDQGLQFLIQYYNGEERAKGNILERFSAQQFPDLHSELNLSSLELGDSALYFCASSVLSGGGTGANVLTFGAGSRLTVL.

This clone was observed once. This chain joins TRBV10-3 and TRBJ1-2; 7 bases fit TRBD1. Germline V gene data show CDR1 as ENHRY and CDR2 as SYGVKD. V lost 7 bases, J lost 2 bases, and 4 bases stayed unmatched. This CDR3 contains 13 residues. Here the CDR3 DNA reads TGTGCCATCACCCAGGGGGAAAACTATGGCTACACCTTC. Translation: CAITQGENYGYTF.

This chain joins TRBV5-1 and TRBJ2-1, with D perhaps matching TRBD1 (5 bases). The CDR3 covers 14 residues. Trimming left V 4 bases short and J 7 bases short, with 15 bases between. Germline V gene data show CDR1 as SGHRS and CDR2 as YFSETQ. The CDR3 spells CASSPGYIANEQFF. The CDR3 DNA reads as TGCGCCAGCAGCCCAGGGTATATTGCGAATGAGCAGTTCTTC.

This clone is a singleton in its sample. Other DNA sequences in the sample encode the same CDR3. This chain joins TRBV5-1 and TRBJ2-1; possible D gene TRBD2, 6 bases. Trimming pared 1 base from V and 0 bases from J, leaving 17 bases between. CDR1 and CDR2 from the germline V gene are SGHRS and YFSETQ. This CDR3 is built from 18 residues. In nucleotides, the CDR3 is TGCGCCAGCAGCTTGACTAGCCCCGGGCCCAGCTCCTACAATGAGCAGTTCTTC. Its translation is CASSLTSPGPSSYNEQFF.

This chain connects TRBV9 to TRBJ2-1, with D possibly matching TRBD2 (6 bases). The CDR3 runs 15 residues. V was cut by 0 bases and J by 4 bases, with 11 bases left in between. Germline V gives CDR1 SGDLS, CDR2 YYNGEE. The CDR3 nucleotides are TGTGCCAGCAGCGTAGATAGCGGCCCGTACAATGAGCAGTTCTTC. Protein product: CASSVDSGPYNEQFF.

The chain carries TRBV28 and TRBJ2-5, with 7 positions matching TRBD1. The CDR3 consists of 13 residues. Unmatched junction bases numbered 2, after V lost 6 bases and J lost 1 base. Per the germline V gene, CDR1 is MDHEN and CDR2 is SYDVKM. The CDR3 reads CASSDRAQETQYF. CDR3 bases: TGTGCCAGCAGCGACAGGGCCCAAGAGACCCAGTACTTC.

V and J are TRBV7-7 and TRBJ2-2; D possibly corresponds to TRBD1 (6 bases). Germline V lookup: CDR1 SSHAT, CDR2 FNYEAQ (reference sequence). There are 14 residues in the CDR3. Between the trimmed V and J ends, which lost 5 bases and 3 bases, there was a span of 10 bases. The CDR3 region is CASSPQGYTGELFF. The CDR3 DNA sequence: TGTGCCAGCAGCCCACAGGGTTACACCGGGGAGCTGTTTTTT.

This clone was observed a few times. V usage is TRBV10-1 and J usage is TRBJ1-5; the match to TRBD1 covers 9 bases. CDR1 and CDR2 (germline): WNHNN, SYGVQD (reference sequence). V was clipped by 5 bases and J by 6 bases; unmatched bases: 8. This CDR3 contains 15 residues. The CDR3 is CASSLDRGLCQPQHF. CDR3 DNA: TGCGCCAGCAGTCTGGACAGGGGATTGTGTCAGCCCCAGCATTTT.

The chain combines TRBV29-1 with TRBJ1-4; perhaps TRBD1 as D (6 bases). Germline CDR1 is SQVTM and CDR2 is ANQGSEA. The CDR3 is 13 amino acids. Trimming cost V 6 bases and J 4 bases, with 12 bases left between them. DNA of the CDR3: TGCAGCGTCTCAAGGGGGAATAATGAAAAACTGTTTTTT. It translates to CSVSRGNNEKLFF.

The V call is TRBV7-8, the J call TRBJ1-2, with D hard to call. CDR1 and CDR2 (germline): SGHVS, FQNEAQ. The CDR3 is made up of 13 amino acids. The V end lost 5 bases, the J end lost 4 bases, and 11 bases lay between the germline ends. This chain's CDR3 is CASSPLAGYGYTF. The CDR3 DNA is TGTGCCAGCAGCCCCCTCGCAGGCTATGGCTACACCTTC.

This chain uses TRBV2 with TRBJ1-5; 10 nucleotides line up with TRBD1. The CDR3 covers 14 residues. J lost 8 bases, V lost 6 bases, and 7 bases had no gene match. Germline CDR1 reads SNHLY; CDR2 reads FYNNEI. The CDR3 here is CASSLGQGGKPQHF. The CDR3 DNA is TGTGCCAGCAGCCTCGGACAGGGGGGGAAGCCCCAGCATTTT.

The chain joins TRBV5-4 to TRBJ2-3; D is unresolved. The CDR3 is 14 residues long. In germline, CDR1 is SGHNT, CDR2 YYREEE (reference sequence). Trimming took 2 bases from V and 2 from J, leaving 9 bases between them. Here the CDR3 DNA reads TGTGCCAGCAGCTTACGAGGTTTCACAGATACGCAGTATTTT. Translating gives CASSLRGFTDTQYF.

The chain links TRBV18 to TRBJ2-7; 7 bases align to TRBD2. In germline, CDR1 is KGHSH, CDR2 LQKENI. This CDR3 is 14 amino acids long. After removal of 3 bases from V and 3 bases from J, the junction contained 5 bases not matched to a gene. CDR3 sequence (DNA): TGTGCCAGCTCACCGTCCGGGACTAACTACGAGCAGTACTTC. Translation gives CASSPSGTNYEQYF.

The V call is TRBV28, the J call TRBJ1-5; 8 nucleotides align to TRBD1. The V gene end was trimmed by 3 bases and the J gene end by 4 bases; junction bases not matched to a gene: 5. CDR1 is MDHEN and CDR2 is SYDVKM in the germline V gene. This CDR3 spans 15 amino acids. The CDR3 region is CASSLLDRVNQPQHF. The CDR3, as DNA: TGTGCCAGCAGTTTGCTGGACAGGGTGAATCAGCCCCAGCATTTT. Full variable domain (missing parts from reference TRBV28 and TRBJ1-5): DVKVTQSSRYLVKRTGEKVFLECVQDMDHENMFWYRQDPGLGLRLIYFSYDVKMKEKGDIPEGYSVSREKKERFSLILESASTNQTSMYLCASSLLDRVNQPQHFGDGTRLSIL.

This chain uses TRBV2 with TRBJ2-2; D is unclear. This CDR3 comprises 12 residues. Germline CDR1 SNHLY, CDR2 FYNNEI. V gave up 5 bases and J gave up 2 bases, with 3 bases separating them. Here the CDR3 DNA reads TGTGCCAGCAGTCAAAACACCGGGGAGCTGTTTTTT. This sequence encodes CASSQNTGELFF. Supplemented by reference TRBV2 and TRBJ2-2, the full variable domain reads EPEVTQTPSHQVTQMGQEVILRCVPISNHLYFYWYRQILGQKVEFLVSFYNNEISEKSEIFDDQFSVERPDGSNFTLKIRSTKLEDSAMYFCASSQNTGELFFGEGSRLTVL.

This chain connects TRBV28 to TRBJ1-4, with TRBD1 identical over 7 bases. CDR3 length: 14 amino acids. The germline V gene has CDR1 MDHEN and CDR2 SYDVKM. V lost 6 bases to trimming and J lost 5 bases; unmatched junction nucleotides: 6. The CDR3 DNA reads TGTGCCAGCAGCCAGGGGGTGAGGAATGAAAAACTGTTTTTT. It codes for CASSQGVRNEKLFF.

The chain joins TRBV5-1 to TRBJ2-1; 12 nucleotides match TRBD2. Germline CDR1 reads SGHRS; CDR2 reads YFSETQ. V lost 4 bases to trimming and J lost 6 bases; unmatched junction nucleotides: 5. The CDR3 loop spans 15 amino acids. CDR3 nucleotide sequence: TGCGCCAGCAGCGTCGGACTAGCGGGAACCAATGAGCAGTTCTTC. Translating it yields CASSVGLAGTNEQFF.